Sequencing of this TCR beta chain was carried out in a study of T-cell memory formation after mild COVID-19. Findings and limits, study-wide: Some SARS-CoV-2-responding clones were already detected in memory before infection.

V lost 3 bases, J lost 0 bases, and 12 bases lay in between. The germline gives CDR1 SGDLS, CDR2 YYNGEE. The CDR3 is made up of 16 amino acids. This clonotype was recorded a few times. Its antigen is undetermined. TCRdb re-derived calls from the 5' RACE reads in MiXCR, one entry per CDR3 protein. The repertoire holds 400,000 to 500,000 distinct CDR3 sequences, approximately 24% seen once, with around 8.8% in the top ten. The source material was PBMCs or a T cell subset sorted from them (not recorded which). The TCR originated in an adult woman who had mild COVID-19 (a few samples of this study predate the infection). Cell type and time point are not known. The rearrangement joins TRBV9 to TRBJ1-4; D gene uncertain. CDR3 nucleotide sequence: TGTGCCAGCAGCGAAGGTGGGATCTCAACTAATGAAAAACTGTTTTTT. Translation gives CASSEGGISTNEKLFF.